The entry that follows covers one T cell receptor beta chain sequence. As yet, its antigen is unknown. From the RT-PCR reads, TCRdb called clonotypes with MiXCR, one entry per CDR3 protein. The repertoire consists of approximately 200,000 distinct CDR3 sequences, with around 14% occurring once and the leading ten covering under 30%. This entry belongs to a study of response to subunit inactivated influenza vaccine. This CDR3 is 13 amino acids long. CDR1 and CDR2 (germline): MNHEY, SVGEGT. Trimming took 2 bases from V and 3 from J; bases not matched to a gene: 1. Study-level findings and limits: That few new T cells are recruited by each seasonal influenza vaccination was the authors' suggestion.

The clonotype comes from a man aged 45-65 years who received an inactivated influenza vaccine. V and J are TRBV6-2 or TRBV6-3 and TRBJ2-7; TRBD1 aligns across 7 bases. The source material was CD8+ T cells sorted from PBMCs, sampled roughly 5 days after vaccination. The CDR3 nucleotides read TGTGCCAGCAGTTACAGGGGGCTCTACGAGCAGTACTTC. It translates to CASSYRGLYEQYF.